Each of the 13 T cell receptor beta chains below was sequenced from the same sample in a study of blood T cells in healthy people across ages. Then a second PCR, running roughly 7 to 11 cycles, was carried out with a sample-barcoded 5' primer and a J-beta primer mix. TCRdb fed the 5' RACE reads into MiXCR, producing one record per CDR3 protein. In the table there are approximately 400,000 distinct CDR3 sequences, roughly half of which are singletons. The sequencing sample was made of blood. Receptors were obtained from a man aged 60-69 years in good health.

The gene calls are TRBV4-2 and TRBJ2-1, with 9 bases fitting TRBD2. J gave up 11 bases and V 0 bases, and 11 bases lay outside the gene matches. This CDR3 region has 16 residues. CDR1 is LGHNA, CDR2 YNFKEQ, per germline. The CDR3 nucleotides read TGTGCCAGCAGCCAAGATAGCGGGAGAGGAGAGAGCAAGCAGTTCTTC. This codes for CASSQDSGRGESKQFF.

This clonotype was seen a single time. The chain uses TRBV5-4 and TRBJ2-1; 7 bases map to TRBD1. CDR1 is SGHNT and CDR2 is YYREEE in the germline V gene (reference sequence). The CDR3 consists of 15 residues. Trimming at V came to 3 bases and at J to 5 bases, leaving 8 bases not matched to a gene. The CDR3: CASSYTGVGNNEQFF. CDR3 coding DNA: TGTGCCAGCAGCTACACAGGGGTTGGGAACAATGAGCAGTTCTTC.

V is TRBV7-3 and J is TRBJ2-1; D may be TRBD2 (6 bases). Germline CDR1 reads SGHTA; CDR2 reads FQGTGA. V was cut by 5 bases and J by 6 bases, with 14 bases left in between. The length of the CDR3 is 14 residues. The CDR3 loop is CASSVDFSGNEQFF. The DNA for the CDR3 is TGTGCCAGCAGCGTAGACTTTAGCGGCAATGAGCAGTTCTTC.

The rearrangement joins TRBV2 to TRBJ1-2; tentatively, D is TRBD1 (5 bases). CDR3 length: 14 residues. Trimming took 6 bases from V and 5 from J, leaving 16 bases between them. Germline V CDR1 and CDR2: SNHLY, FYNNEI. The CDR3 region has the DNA TGTGCCAGCAGCGCGGGACTTTCGGGATATGGCTACACCTTC. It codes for CASSAGLSGYGYTF.

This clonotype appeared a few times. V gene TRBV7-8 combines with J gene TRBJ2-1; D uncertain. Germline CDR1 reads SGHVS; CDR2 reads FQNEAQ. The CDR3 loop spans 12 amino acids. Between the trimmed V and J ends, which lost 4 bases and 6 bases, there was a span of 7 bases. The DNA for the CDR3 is TGTGCCAGCAGCTCCTACATCAATGAGCAGTTCTTC. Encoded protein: CASSSYINEQFF.

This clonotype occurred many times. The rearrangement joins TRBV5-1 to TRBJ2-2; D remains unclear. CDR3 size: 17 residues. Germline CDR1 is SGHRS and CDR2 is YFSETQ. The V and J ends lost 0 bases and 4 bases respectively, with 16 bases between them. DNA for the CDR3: TGCGCCAGCAGCTTGGGTTCGTCAGTCGTGGCCACCGGGGAGCTGTTTTTT. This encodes CASSLGSSVVATGELFF.

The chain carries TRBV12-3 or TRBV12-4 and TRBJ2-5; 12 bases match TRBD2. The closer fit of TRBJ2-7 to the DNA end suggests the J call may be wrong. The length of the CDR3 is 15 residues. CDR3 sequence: CASSPGLAGRNEQYF. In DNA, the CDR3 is TGTGCCAGCAGCCCAGGACTAGCGGGGCGGAACGAGCAGTACTTC.

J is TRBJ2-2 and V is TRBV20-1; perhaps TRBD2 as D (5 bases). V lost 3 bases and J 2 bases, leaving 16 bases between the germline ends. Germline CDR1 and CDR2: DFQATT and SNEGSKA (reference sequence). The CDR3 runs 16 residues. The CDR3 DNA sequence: TGCAGTGCTAGTCTGCGGGTTACCTTTAACACCGGGGAGCTGTTTTTT. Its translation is CSASLRVTFNTGELFF.

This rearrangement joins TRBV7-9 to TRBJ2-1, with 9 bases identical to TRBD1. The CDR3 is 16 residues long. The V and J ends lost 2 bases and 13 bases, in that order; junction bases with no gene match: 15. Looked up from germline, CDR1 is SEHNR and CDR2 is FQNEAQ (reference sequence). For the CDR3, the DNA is TGTGCCAGCAGCTTATACCGACAGGGGGGGCAAGAGACCCAGTTCTTC. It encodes CASSLYRQGGQETQFF.

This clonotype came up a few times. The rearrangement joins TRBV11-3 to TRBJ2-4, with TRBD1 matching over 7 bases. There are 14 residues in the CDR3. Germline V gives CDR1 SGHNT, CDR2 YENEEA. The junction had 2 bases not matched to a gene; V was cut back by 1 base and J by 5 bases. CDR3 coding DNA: TGTGCCAGCAGCTTAGGAGGGGGCGAAAACATTCAGTACTTC. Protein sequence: CASSLGGGENIQYF.

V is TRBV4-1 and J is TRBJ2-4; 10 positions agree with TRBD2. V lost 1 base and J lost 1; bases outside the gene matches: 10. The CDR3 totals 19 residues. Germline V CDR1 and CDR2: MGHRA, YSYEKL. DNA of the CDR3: TGCGCCAGCAGCCAAGCAGTAGCGGGGGGCATCGTGGCCAAAAACATTCAGTACTTC. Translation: CASSQAVAGGIVAKNIQYF.

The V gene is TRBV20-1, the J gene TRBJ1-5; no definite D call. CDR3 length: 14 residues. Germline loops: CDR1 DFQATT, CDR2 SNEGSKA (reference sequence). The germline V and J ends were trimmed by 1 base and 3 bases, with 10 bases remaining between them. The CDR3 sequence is CSARVPGLNQPQHF. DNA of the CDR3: TGCAGTGCTAGAGTCCCGGGCCTCAATCAGCCCCAGCATTTT.

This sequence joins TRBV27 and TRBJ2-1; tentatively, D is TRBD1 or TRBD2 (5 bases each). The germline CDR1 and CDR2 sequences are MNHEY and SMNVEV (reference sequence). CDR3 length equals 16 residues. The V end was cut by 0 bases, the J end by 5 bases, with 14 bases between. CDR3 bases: TGTGCCAGCAGTTTATCGGGACCAAACGTGAACAATGAGCAGTTCTTC. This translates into CASSLSGPNVNNEQFF.